These 21 T cell receptor beta chains were sequenced from one sample in a study of T cell changes during pregnancy in multiple sclerosis. Measured with immunoSEQ multiplex PCR; TCRdb has only the in-frame clones, and not every one. The repertoire includes 30,000 to 35,000 clones, over 85% of them detected once, and roughly 0.41% sits in the top ten. The sample in question was CD4+ T cells from peripheral blood mononuclear cells, obtained in the second trimester of pregnancy. These receptor sequences come from a female donor in good health, enrolled as a control in a pregnancy study.

This clone appeared once. The chain combines TRBV18 with TRBJ1-3; 10 bases line up with TRBD1. This CDR3 is 16 amino acids long. Looked up from germline, CDR1 is KGHSH and CDR2 is LQKENI. V trimming: 6 bases; J trimming: 2 bases; junction bases outside the gene matches: 7. CDR3 residues: CASSPGQGNAGNTIYF. The CDR3 DNA sequence: TGTGCCAGCTCCCCGGGACAGGGGAACGCTGGAAACACCATATATTTT.

The rearrangement joins TRBV5-6 to TRBJ1-1, with 7 nucleotides matching TRBD1. CDR1 is SGHDT, CDR2 YYEEEE, per germline. V was clipped by 2 bases and J by 3 bases; unmatched bases: 4. The CDR3 consists of 14 residues. Here the CDR3 reads CASSFLDRYTEAFF. The CDR3 DNA reads as TGTGCCAGCAGCTTCTTGGACAGGTACACTGAAGCTTTCTTT.

This clone is a singleton in its sample. This chain connects TRBV29-1 to TRBJ2-5; 13 bases match TRBD2. Gene TRBJ2-7 matches the end of the DNA better, so the J call may be wrong. The V gene's germline CDR1 is SQVTM and CDR2 ANQGSEA. This CDR3 comprises 15 residues. The CDR3, as DNA: TGCAGCGTACTACTCGGACTAGCGGGGGACTACGAGCAGTACTTC. Amino acid sequence: CSVLLGLAGDYEQYF.

The chain uses TRBV7-9 and TRBJ2-2; 7 bases fit TRBD1. Germline CDR1 is SEHNR and CDR2 is FQNEAQ (reference sequence). The CDR3 covers 14 residues. V trimming: 9 bases; J trimming: 5 bases; junction bases outside the gene matches: 9. CDR3 nucleotide sequence: TGTGCCAGGGGACCACAGGGGACGACCGGGGAGCTGTTTTTT. The encoded protein is CARGPQGTTGELFF. Together with reference TRBV7-9 and TRBJ2-2, the CDR3 gives the full variable domain: DTGVSQNPRHKITKRGQNVTFRCDPISEHNRLYWYRQTLGQGPEFLTYFQNEAQLEKSRLLSDRFSAERPKGSFSTLEIQRTEQGDSAMYLCARGPQGTTGELFFGEGSRLTVL.

V is TRBV11-3 and J is TRBJ2-3; 9 nucleotides agree with TRBD1. Germline V lookup: CDR1 SGHNT, CDR2 YENEEA. This CDR3 is 15 amino acids long. With V trimmed by 4 bases and J by 3 bases, 5 bases remained unmatched. DNA for the CDR3: TGTGCCAGCAGCTCCGGGACAGGGTCTACAGATACGCAGTATTTT. Amino acids: CASSSGTGSTDTQYF.

This chain uses TRBV5-4 with TRBJ2-5; TRBD2 agrees at 11 bases. Germline-derived CDR1 and CDR2 are SGHNT and YYREEE (reference sequence). The CDR3 extends over 14 amino acids. V was pared by 4 bases and J by 4 bases, with 3 bases of the junction left unmatched. CDR3 bases: TGTGCCAGCAGCCCCGGGACTAGCGGAGAGACCCAGTACTTC. It encodes CASSPGTSGETQYF.

The CDR3 bases are TGTGCCAGCAGTGTCTTTGGGGGCACTAATGAAAAACTGTTTTTT. Its translation: CASSVFGGTNEKLFF. The chain recombines TRBV2 with TRBJ1-4, with a possible D match to TRBD1 (6 bases). Germline loops: CDR1 SNHLY, CDR2 FYNNEI. Trimming shortened V by 4 bases and J by 2 bases, and 11 bases separated the two germline ends. This CDR3 comprises 15 residues.

The chain recombines TRBV5-5 with TRBJ1-1; D is unclear. V lost 4 bases, J lost 4 bases, and 5 bases lay in between. The CDR3 covers 11 residues. In germline, CDR1 is SGHKS, CDR2 YYEKEE (reference sequence). The CDR3 loop is CASSPRTEAFF. CDR3 coding DNA: TGTGCCAGCAGCCCCCGCACTGAAGCTTTCTTT.

The J gene is TRBJ1-2, the V gene TRBV9; 9 nucleotides line up with TRBD1. The V and J ends lost 4 bases and 0 bases, in that order; junction bases with no gene match: 4. This CDR3 contains 15 residues. Germline lookup yields CDR1 SGDLS and CDR2 YYNGEE. The DNA of the CDR3 is TGTGCCAGCAGCCCTCGGGACAGGGCTAACTATGGCTACACCTTC. Encoded protein: CASSPRDRANYGYTF.

V and J are TRBV6-5 and TRBJ1-2, with 10 bases fitting TRBD1. The ends lost 5 bases at V and 7 bases at J; junction bases unmatched: 7. Germline-derived CDR1 and CDR2 are MNHEY and SVGAGI. The CDR3 loop spans 14 amino acids. The CDR3 coding sequence is TGTGCCAGCAGTCGACAGGGGGCGTCTGGTGGCTACACCTTC. It is translated as CASSRQGASGGYTF.

CDR3 nucleotide sequence: TGCGCCAGCAGCTTGGGGGACAGGATAGATACGCAGTATTTT. Amino acids: CASSLGDRIDTQYF. The rearrangement uses TRBV5-1 and TRBJ2-3, with TRBD1 identical over 8 bases. Germline V lookup: CDR1 SGHRS, CDR2 YFSETQ. This CDR3 is 14 amino acids long. V dropped 0 bases and J dropped 5; count of bases not matched to a gene: 2. The variable domain in full, completed from reference TRBV5-1 and TRBJ2-3, reads KAGVTQTPRYLIKTRGQQVTLSCSPISGHRSVSWYQQTPGQGLQFLFEYFSETQRNKGNFPGRFSGRQFSNSRSEMNVSTLELGDSALYLCASSLGDRIDTQYFGPGTRLTVL.

The chain uses TRBV19 and TRBJ2-5; 7 positions match TRBD1. CDR3 length: 14 amino acids. Germline values: CDR1 LNHDA, CDR2 SQIVND (reference sequence). With V trimmed by 1 base and J by 2 bases, 1 base remained unmatched. For the CDR3, the DNA is TGTGCCAGTAGTATAGGACAGGGTCAAGAGACCCAGTACTTC. It codes for CASSIGQGQETQYF.

This chain joins TRBV6-1 and TRBJ2-4, with D uncertain. This CDR3 region has 15 residues. The V gene's germline CDR1 is MNHNS and CDR2 SASEGT. Trimming took 3 bases from V and 0 from J, leaving 9 bases between them. The CDR3 loop is CASSEFSVAKNIQYF. CDR3 nucleotide sequence: TGTGCCAGCAGTGAGTTTTCCGTAGCCAAAAACATTCAGTACTTC.

The chain links TRBV28 to TRBJ1-1; D gene ambiguous. Per germline, CDR1 MDHEN and CDR2 SYDVKM. V was clipped by 4 bases and J by 7 bases, with 10 bases between them. This CDR3 has 12 residues. For the CDR3, the DNA is TGTGCCAGCAGTTCCCCAGTGTTTGAAGCTTTCTTT. Protein sequence: CASSSPVFEAFF.

The chain couples TRBV25-1 to TRBJ2-2; possible D gene TRBD1, 5 bases. Germline V gene sequence: CDR1 MGHDK, CDR2 SYGVNS. Trimming removed 1 base from V and 3 bases from J, with 12 bases in between. The CDR3 runs 16 residues. CDR3 loop: CASSEFQGVYTGELFF. The CDR3 bases are TGTGCCAGCAGTGAATTCCAGGGCGTATACACCGGGGAGCTGTTTTTT.

The V gene is TRBV27, the J gene TRBJ1-3, with a possible D match to TRBD1 (5 bases). The germline CDR1 and CDR2 sequences are MNHEY and SMNVEV (reference sequence). The germline V and J ends were trimmed by 5 bases and 1 base, with 12 bases remaining between them. The CDR3 sequence is 15 residues long. The CDR3 region has the DNA TGTGCCAGCAGTGCCATTCAGGGTTCTGGAAACACCATATATTTT. This translates into CASSAIQGSGNTIYF.

The rearrangement joins TRBV5-1 to TRBJ2-1; 11 bases agree with TRBD1. Germline CDR1 SGHRS, CDR2 YFSETQ. The CDR3 runs to 14 residues. V shed 6 bases and J 8 bases; nucleotides not matched to a gene: 7. In DNA, the CDR3 is TGCGCCAGCAAACAGGGACAGGGGGTCGATGAGCAGTTCTTC. Residues: CASKQGQGVDEQFF.

This chain links TRBV7-9 with TRBJ2-1; 12 nucleotides align to TRBD2. The V gene end was trimmed by 0 bases and the J gene end by 10 bases; junction bases not matched to a gene: 10. Germline V lookup: CDR1 SEHNR, CDR2 FQNEAQ (reference sequence). CDR3 length equals 17 residues. CDR3 loop: CASSLARLAGVVGEQFF. DNA of the CDR3: TGTGCCAGCAGCTTAGCCCGACTAGCGGGAGTGGTGGGAGAGCAGTTCTTC.

The chain links TRBV18 to TRBJ2-5, with D unclear. The germline V and J ends were trimmed by 0 bases and 5 bases, with 10 bases remaining between them. Germline CDR1 KGHSH, CDR2 LQKENI. This CDR3 is 14 amino acids long. As DNA, the CDR3 is TGTGCCAGCTCACCACCGCGGCCAGCTGAGACCCAGTACTTC. Protein product: CASSPPRPAETQYF.

This chain joins TRBV6-5 and TRBJ1-2; TRBD1 agrees at 8 bases. The germline gives CDR1 MNHEY, CDR2 SVGAGI. This CDR3 has 16 residues. With V trimmed by 2 bases and J by 7 bases, 12 bases remained unmatched. CDR3 loop: CASSYADRVLRSGYTF. CDR3 DNA: TGTGCCAGCAGTTACGCGGACAGGGTTTTGAGAAGTGGCTACACCTTC.

The V call is TRBV19, the J call TRBJ1-3; TRBD1 matches at 12 bases. CDR3 length: 18 residues. The germline V gene encodes CDR1 LNHDA and CDR2 SQIVND (reference sequence). J lost 0 bases, V lost 6 bases, and 9 bases had no gene match. The CDR3 is CASRGQGASLFSGNTIYF. In DNA form, the CDR3 reads TGTGCCAGTAGGGGACAGGGGGCGAGCCTCTTCTCTGGAAACACCATATATTTT. Variable domain in full (rest from reference TRBV19 and TRBJ1-3): DGGITQSPKYLFRKEGQNVTLSCEQNLNHDAMYWYRQDPGQGLRLIYYSQIVNDFQKGDIAEGYSVSREKKESFPLTVTSAQKNPTAFYLCASRGQGASLFSGNTIYFGEGSWLTVV.